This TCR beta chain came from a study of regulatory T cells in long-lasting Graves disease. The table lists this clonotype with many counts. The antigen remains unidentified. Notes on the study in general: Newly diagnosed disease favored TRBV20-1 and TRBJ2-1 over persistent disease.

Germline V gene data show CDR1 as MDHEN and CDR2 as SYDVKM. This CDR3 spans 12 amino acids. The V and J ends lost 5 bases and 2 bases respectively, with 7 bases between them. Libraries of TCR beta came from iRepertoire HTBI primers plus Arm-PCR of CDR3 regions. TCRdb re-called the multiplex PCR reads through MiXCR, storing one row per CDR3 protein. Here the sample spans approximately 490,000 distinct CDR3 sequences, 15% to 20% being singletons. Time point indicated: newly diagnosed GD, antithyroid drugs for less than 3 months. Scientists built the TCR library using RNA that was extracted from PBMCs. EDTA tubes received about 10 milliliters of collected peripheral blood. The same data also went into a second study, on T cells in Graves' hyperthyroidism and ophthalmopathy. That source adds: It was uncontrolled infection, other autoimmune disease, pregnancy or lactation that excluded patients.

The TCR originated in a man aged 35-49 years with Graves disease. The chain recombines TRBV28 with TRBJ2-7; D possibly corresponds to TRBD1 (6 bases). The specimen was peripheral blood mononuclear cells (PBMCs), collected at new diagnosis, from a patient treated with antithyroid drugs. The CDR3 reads CASSGQTYEQYF. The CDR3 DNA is TGTGCCAGCAGTGGACAGACCTACGAGCAGTACTTC.